This TCR beta chain was retrieved from a study of regulatory T cells in long-lasting Graves disease. General study points: Sharing of public clonotypes was greater in persistent patients (about 3,000) than in new patients (approximately 940).

The sample holds many counts of this clonotype. What it binds is not known. To make TCR beta libraries, researchers used iRepertoire HTBI primers and Arm-PCR of CDR3 regions. TCRdb passed the multiplex PCR reads through MiXCR, listing each CDR3 protein once. The repertoire holds 350,000 to 450,000 distinct CDR3 sequences, with 15% as singletons. The CDR3 spans 14 residues. The germline CDR1 and CDR2 sequences are SEHNR and FQNEAQ (reference sequence). V lost 7 bases to trimming and J lost 6 bases, with 16 bases between them. The time point here: newly diagnosed GD, antithyroid drugs for less than 3 months. RNA from PBMCs was the source of the TCR library. The data were also submitted as part of a second study, on T cells in Graves' hyperthyroidism and ophthalmopathy.

The J gene is TRBJ2-1, the V gene TRBV7-9; D may be TRBD1 (5 bases). This clonotype originated in a woman aged 40 to 50 with Graves disease. The starting material was peripheral blood mononuclear cells (PBMCs), obtained at new diagnosis, from a patient treated with antithyroid drugs. The CDR3 sequence is CASTKRSRGNEQFF. CDR3 nucleotides: TGTGCCAGCACCAAGCGTAGTAGGGGCAATGAGCAGTTCTTC.